This TCR beta chain appears in the sequencing data of a study of T cell responses to AZD1222 COVID-19 vaccine. Study outcomes and limitations: Nearly half of spike-specific TCRs reportedly target unmutated variant regions. Spike was spanned by vaccine-associated CD4 TCRs, which were dominant at 160-218 and 743-854.

The CDR3 runs to 14 residues. Between the trimmed V and J ends, which lost 8 bases and 3 bases, there was a span of 15 bases. Germline CDR1 KGHSH, CDR2 LQKENI. A single count supports this clone. Its cognate antigen is unknown. Clones were sequenced by immunoSEQ multiplex PCR, and TCRdb holds only the in-frame ones, with some missing. The sample has some 72,000 clones; just over 90% are singletons. The sample here was peripheral blood, taken on day 0 of MenACWY control vaccination. This TCR came from an adult in good health. The rearrangement uses TRBV18 and TRBJ2-3; maybe TRBD1 (6 bases). The CDR3 DNA reads as TGTGCCAGCATAGGACAGCCTGGGACAGATACGCAGTATTTT. Its protein product is CASIGQPGTDTQYF.